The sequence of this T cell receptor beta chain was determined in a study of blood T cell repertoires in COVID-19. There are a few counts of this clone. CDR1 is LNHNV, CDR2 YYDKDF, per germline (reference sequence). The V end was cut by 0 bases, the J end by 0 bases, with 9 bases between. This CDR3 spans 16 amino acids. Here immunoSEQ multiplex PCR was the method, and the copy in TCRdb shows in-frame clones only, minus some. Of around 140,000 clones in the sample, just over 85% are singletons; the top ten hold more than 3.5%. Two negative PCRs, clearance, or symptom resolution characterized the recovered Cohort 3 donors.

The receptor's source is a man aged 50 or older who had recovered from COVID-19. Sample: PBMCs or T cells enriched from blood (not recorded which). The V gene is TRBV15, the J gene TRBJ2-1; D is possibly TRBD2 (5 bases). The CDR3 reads CATSRDITSSYNEQFF. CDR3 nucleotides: TGTGCCACCAGCAGAGATATAACTAGCTCCTACAATGAGCAGTTCTTC.